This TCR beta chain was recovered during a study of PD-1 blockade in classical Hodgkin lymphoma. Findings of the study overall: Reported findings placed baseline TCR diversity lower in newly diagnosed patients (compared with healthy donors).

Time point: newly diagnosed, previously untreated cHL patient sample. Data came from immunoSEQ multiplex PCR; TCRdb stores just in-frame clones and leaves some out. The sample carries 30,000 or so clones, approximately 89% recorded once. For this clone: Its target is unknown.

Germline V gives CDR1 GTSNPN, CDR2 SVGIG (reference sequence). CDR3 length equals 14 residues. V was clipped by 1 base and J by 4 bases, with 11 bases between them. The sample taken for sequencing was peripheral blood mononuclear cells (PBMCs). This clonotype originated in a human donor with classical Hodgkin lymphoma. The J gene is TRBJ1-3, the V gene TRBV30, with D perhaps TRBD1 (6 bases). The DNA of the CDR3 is TGTGCCTGGAGTGGGTTCGGGGGCGGAAACACCATATATTTT. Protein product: CAWSGFGGGNTIYF.